This entry lists 28 T cell receptor beta chains sequenced from one sample in a study of blood T cell repertoires in COVID-19. Repertoires were generated with immunoSEQ multiplex PCR, while TCRdb's copy carries only in-frame clones and drops some. The sample carries about 16,000 clones, approximately 84% recorded once. Sequencing was carried out using peripheral blood. The origin of the receptors is a human donor in a cohort sampled during active COVID-19.

This sequence joins TRBV7-2 and TRBJ1-1, with D perhaps matching TRBD1 (6 bases). V was shortened by 2 bases and J by 7 bases, with 11 bases between the two germline ends. CDR3 length: 13 residues. CDR1 and CDR2 (germline): SGHTA, FQGNSA. For the CDR3, the DNA is TGTGCCAGCAGCTTACACAGGGTTGGTGAAGCTTTCTTT. This translates into CASSLHRVGEAFF.

The chain links TRBV29-1 to TRBJ2-3; D may be TRBD1 (6 bases). The CDR3 runs 11 residues. V was cut by 6 bases and J by 11 bases, with 15 bases left in between. Germline V lookup: CDR1 SQVTM, CDR2 ANQGSEA. The CDR3, as DNA: TGCAGCGTGGGGGCTGCTTCGGGGCAGTATTTT. It codes for CSVGAASGQYF.

The chain has TRBV5-6 and TRBJ2-1, with 9 bases lining up with TRBD1. Germline loops: CDR1 SGHDT, CDR2 YYEEEE. Germline trimming cut 0 bases from V and 8 bases from J; bases unmatched to any gene: 9. The CDR3 covers 16 residues. The CDR3 protein is CASSLGDRERVHEQFF. The CDR3 bases are TGTGCCAGCAGCTTGGGGGACAGGGAGAGGGTCCATGAGCAGTTCTTC. Variable domain in full (rest from reference TRBV5-6 and TRBJ2-1): DAGVTQSPTHLIKTRGQQVTLRCSPKSGHDTVSWYQQALGQGPQFIFQYYEEEERQRGNFPDRFSGHQFPNYSSELNVNALLLGDSALYLCASSLGDRERVHEQFFGPGTRLTVL.

J is TRBJ2-7 and V is TRBV4-3; 10 bases are a match to TRBD2. V trimming: 0 bases; J trimming: 3 bases; junction bases outside the gene matches: 11. Germline V lookup: CDR1 LGHNA, CDR2 YSLEER. The CDR3 is 18 residues long. The CDR3 DNA is TGCGCCAGCAGCCAAGAGTGGGTAGCGGGGGGACTACACTACGAGCAGTACTTC. Its translation is CASSQEWVAGGLHYEQYF.

V gene TRBV6-2 or TRBV6-3 combines with J gene TRBJ2-2; TRBD2 matches 7 bases. Germline CDR1 and CDR2: MNHEY and SVGEGT. The CDR3 runs to 16 residues. Trimming took 4 bases from V and 0 from J; bases not matched to a gene: 5. CDR3 amino acids: CASSSRDYSNTGELFF. CDR3 DNA sequence: TGTGCCAGCAGTTCCCGGGACTACTCGAACACCGGGGAGCTGTTTTTT.

This chain connects TRBV6-5 to TRBJ2-7; no firm D call. V lost 0 bases and J lost 3, with 6 bases in between. The length of the CDR3 is 13 residues. The V gene's germline CDR1 is MNHEY and CDR2 SVGAGI. The CDR3 sequence is CASSYSEFYEQYF. CDR3 DNA sequence: TGTGCCAGCAGTTACTCGGAGTTCTACGAGCAGTACTTC.

The rearrangement links TRBV4-3 to TRBJ2-7; 7 bases are shared with TRBD1. This CDR3 is built from 15 residues. Germline V gene lookup returns CDR1 LGHNA and CDR2 YSLEER. V lost 3 bases, J lost 3 bases, and 8 bases stayed unmatched. The CDR3 DNA reads as TGCGCCAGCAGCCACAACAGGCGGACAGGCTACGAGCAGTACTTC. Amino acids: CASSHNRRTGYEQYF.

The chain links TRBV7-8 to TRBJ1-2; D is perhaps TRBD1 (6 bases). The CDR3 extends over 14 amino acids. V lost 0 bases, J lost 4 bases, and 9 bases lay in between. Germline CDR1 reads SGHVS; CDR2 reads FQNEAQ. CDR3 in DNA: TGTGCCAGCAGCTTAGCCCCGGACAGCTATGGCTACACCTTC. Its protein is CASSLAPDSYGYTF.

CDR3: CASSFRPGTENYGYTF. The DNA of the CDR3 is TGCGCCAGCAGCTTTCGCCCGGGGACAGAAAACTATGGCTACACCTTC. V gene TRBV4-1 combines with J gene TRBJ1-2, with 7 bases aligning to TRBD1. CDR1 is MGHRA, CDR2 YSYEKL, per germline. Trimming cost V 5 bases and J 2 bases; bases outside gene matches: 11. The CDR3 runs to 16 residues.

This sequence joins TRBV4-1 and TRBJ2-7; 7 nucleotides align to TRBD1. The CDR3 is 14 residues long. V lost 3 bases, J lost 0 bases, and 2 bases stayed unmatched. Germline-derived CDR1 and CDR2 are MGHRA and YSYEKL. CDR3 in amino acids: CASSHGTASYEQYF. The CDR3 coding sequence is TGCGCCAGCAGCCACGGGACAGCCTCCTACGAGCAGTACTTC.

The rearrangement uses TRBV11-2 and TRBJ2-1; TRBD2 matches 10 bases. This CDR3 is 15 amino acids long. Unmatched junction bases numbered 9, after V lost 5 bases and J lost 8 bases. The germline V gene encodes CDR1 SGHAT and CDR2 FQNNGV. CDR3 loop: CASSPSGGAGDEQFF. The CDR3 DNA follows: TGTGCCAGCAGCCCGAGCGGGGGGGCAGGCGATGAGCAGTTCTTC.

The chain uses TRBV13 and TRBJ2-2, with a possible D match to TRBD2 (6 bases). Germline V CDR1 and CDR2: PRHDT, FYEKMQ (reference sequence). This CDR3 has 19 amino acids. Trimming took off 5 bases at V and 3 bases at J, with 25 bases between the two ends. CDR3 region: CASSPTPGLRKEDTGELFF. CDR3 bases: TGTGCCAGCAGCCCCACCCCGGGACTCCGGAAGGAGGACACCGGGGAGCTGTTTTTT.

This chain connects TRBV6-5 to TRBJ1-5; tentative D call: TRBD1 (5 bases). Germline V gene data show CDR1 as MNHEY and CDR2 as SVGAGI. The CDR3 length is 13 residues. The ends were cut back, 2 bases at V and 5 bases at J, with 7 bases in the middle. CDR3 in DNA: TGTGCCAGCAGTTACGACAGTTATCAGCCCCAGCATTTT. Its translation: CASSYDSYQPQHF.

The chain recombines TRBV4-3 with TRBJ2-6, with TRBD2 matching over 8 bases. V shed 3 bases, J shed 2 bases, and the junction held 12 bases outside the gene matches. Germline assignment: CDR1 LGHNA and CDR2 YSLEER. This CDR3 region has 19 residues. The CDR3: CASSHGGGTGGTGANVLTF. Here the CDR3 DNA reads TGCGCCAGCAGCCATGGGGGCGGGACGGGGGGGACTGGGGCCAACGTCCTGACTTTC.

J is TRBJ2-1 and V is TRBV23-1, with TRBD2 matching 11 bases. TRBV23-1 is assigned to the ORF class and has an uncertain function. This CDR3 comprises 14 residues. The J segment lost 9 bases and the V segment lost 11 bases, leaving 12 bases of the junction unmatched. The CDR3 loop reads CADNSGGVAFEQFF. The CDR3 bases are TGCGCCGATAATAGCGGGGGGGTGGCCTTTGAGCAGTTCTTC.

This clone was counted once. The V call is TRBV6-1, the J call TRBJ2-7, with D hard to call. The germline V and J ends were trimmed by 1 base and 3 bases, with 16 bases remaining between them. The CDR3 is 16 amino acids. CDR1 is MNHNS, CDR2 SASEGT, per germline. The CDR3: CASSEEYGSSIYEQYF. The CDR3 coding sequence is TGTGCCAGCAGTGAAGAATACGGGTCTTCAATCTACGAGCAGTACTTC.

The CDR3 DNA follows: TGTGCCAGCAGTCAACTAGCGCTAGCCAAAAACATTCAGTACTTC. Protein sequence: CASSQLALAKNIQYF. The chain carries TRBV6-2 or TRBV6-3 and TRBJ2-4; 7 bases align to TRBD2. After removal of 5 bases from V and 0 bases from J, the junction contained 4 bases not matched to a gene. The CDR3 runs to 15 residues. Germline CDR1 is MNHEY and CDR2 is SVGEGT.

This chain joins TRBV5-1 and TRBJ2-5, with D possibly matching TRBD1 (6 bases). Germline-derived CDR1 and CDR2 are SGHRS and YFSETQ. This CDR3 is 15 amino acids long. Deletions cut 1 base from V and 4 bases from J, with 14 bases between. In DNA, the CDR3 is TGCGCCAGCAGCTTGCCCCGGGACATGGGAGAGACCCAGTACTTC. Its protein product is CASSLPRDMGETQYF.

The chain links TRBV7-9 to TRBJ2-1; D call uncertain. CDR3 length: 15 residues. Trimming cost V 4 bases and J 0 bases, with 10 bases left between them. The germline gives CDR1 SEHNR, CDR2 FQNEAQ (reference sequence). The CDR3 loop reads CASSYRASSYNEQFF. The CDR3 bases are TGTGCCAGCAGCTACAGAGCCAGCTCCTACAATGAGCAGTTCTTC.

The genes are TRBV9 and TRBJ2-5, with D maybe TRBD1 (6 bases). The CDR3 spans 16 residues. Germline V gene sequence: CDR1 SGDLS, CDR2 YYNGEE. V was cut by 0 bases and J by 5 bases, with 17 bases left in between. The CDR3, as DNA: TGTGCCAGCAGCGTAGATGTTGGGGGCGCCGGGGAGACCCAGTACTTC. It specifies CASSVDVGGAGETQYF.

V and J are TRBV19 and TRBJ2-2; no definite D call. Trimming removed 2 bases from V and 4 bases from J, with 11 bases in between. Germline V gives CDR1 LNHDA, CDR2 SQIVND (reference sequence). The CDR3 covers 15 residues. As DNA, the CDR3 is TGTGCCAGTAGTATAAATCTGGTGAGCACCGGGGAGCTGTTTTTT. Protein: CASSINLVSTGELFF.

The CDR3 nucleotides read TGTGCCAGCAGTTACTCGACTCAGAGGGCTTTCTTT. Protein product: CASSYSTQRAFF. This chain joins TRBV6-6 and TRBJ1-1; the D is unclear. V lost 0 bases and J 11 bases, leaving 10 bases between the germline ends. CDR1 is MNHNY and CDR2 is SVGAGI in the germline V gene (reference sequence). CDR3 length equals 12 residues.

The gene calls are TRBV4-3 and TRBJ1-1; 9 nucleotides align to TRBD1. CDR3 length: 16 residues. The V and J ends lost 3 bases and 1 base, in that order; junction bases with no gene match: 6. Germline V lookup: CDR1 LGHNA, CDR2 YSLEER. The CDR3 loop is CASSQGQGSGNTEAFF. In DNA form, the CDR3 reads TGCGCCAGCAGCCAGGGACAGGGCTCCGGGAACACTGAAGCTTTCTTT.

The V gene is TRBV12-3 or TRBV12-4, the J gene TRBJ1-2; no reliable D call. CDR3 length: 13 residues. Trimming cost V 7 bases and J 2 bases, with 11 bases left between them. CDR3 DNA: TGTGCCAGCACCCCCGGGATGAACTATGGCTACACCTTC. It specifies CASTPGMNYGYTF.

The rearrangement joins TRBV4-1 to TRBJ1-2; 10 nucleotides align to TRBD1. This CDR3 spans 16 amino acids. The V and J ends lost 3 bases and 5 bases, in that order; junction bases with no gene match: 9. Looked up from germline, CDR1 is MGHRA and CDR2 is YSYEKL. CDR3 bases: TGCGCCAGCAGCCATCTTTTCGGACAGGGGGAATATGGCTACACCTTC. Translating it yields CASSHLFGQGEYGYTF.

The chain carries TRBV6-1 and TRBJ1-2, with unresolved D. This CDR3 comprises 13 residues. Germline CDR1 is MNHNS and CDR2 is SASEGT. Between the trimmed V and J ends, which lost 3 bases and 2 bases, there was a span of 7 bases. CDR3 nucleotides: TGTGCCAGCAGTGATTGGGAGAACTATGGCTACACCTTC. Translation gives CASSDWENYGYTF.

This chain connects TRBV19 to TRBJ1-5; the D gene is possibly TRBD1 (6 bases). The CDR3 is 16 amino acids. V gave up 3 bases and J gave up 7 bases, with 19 bases separating them. Looked up from germline, CDR1 is LNHDA and CDR2 is SQIVND (reference sequence). The CDR3 DNA sequence: TGTGCCAGTAGTATCAGTGCGGACAGCGCCTACCAGCCCCAGCATTTT. Translating gives CASSISADSAYQPQHF.

The chain recombines TRBV4-3 with TRBJ2-5; D unresolved. V was trimmed by 0 bases and J by 4 bases, leaving 6 bases between them. Germline values: CDR1 LGHNA, CDR2 YSLEER. CDR3 length: 13 amino acids. This CDR3 is CASSQDRGETQYF. CDR3 DNA sequence: TGCGCCAGCAGCCAAGATCGAGGAGAGACCCAGTACTTC.